These T cell receptor beta chains were read from a single sample in a study of shared clonotypes between healthy human individuals. TCRdb's copy holds only in-frame clones and misses some; the assay was immunoSEQ multiplex PCR. Of hundreds of thousands of clones listed, 73% are singletons. The specimen was memory CD4+ T cells sorted from blood. These receptor sequences come from a woman aged 30 to 39 in good health. CDR3s leave out the opening cysteine and the closing phenylalanine or tryptophan.

V gene: TRBV5-1
J gene: TRBJ1-3
CDR3 protein: ASSFDSGNTIY

V gene: TRBV19
J gene: TRBJ2-3
CDR3 protein: ASSIRGIAGDTQY

V gene: TRBV7-9
J gene: TRBJ1-2
CDR3 protein: ASSLVGRATEGYT

V gene: TRBV19
J gene: TRBJ2-5
CDR3 protein: ASSVTQGRRETQY

V gene: TRBV5-4
J gene: TRBJ1-2
CDR3 protein: ASSLEGNYGYT

V gene: TRBV5-1
J gene: TRBJ1-1
CDR3 protein: ASRGGQVNTEAF

V gene: TRBV30
J gene: TRBJ1-3
CDR3 protein: AWLGRGPGNTIY

V gene: TRBV6-1
J gene: TRBJ2-1
CDR3 protein: ASSDPGLTEQF

V gene: TRBV11-2
J gene: TRBJ2-3
CDR3 protein: ASSLTQSRSTDTQY

V gene: TRBV5-1
J gene: TRBJ2-5
CDR3 protein: ASSMLGELMETQY

V gene: TRBV2
J gene: TRBJ1-3
CDR3 protein: ASSEQIAFSGNTIY

V gene: TRBV2
J gene: TRBJ2-2
CDR3 protein: ASTRQSNTGELF

V gene: TRBV10-1
J gene: TRBJ2-7
CDR3 protein: ASSDAGESVEQY

V gene: TRBV2
J gene: TRBJ2-1
CDR3 protein: ASSLAYEQF

V gene: TRBV28
J gene: TRBJ2-1
CDR3 protein: ASSPALAGVYNEQF

V gene: TRBV7-8
J gene: TRBJ2-7
CDR3 protein: ASSKLWRDHEQY

V gene: TRBV5-5
J gene: TRBJ2-7
CDR3 protein: ASSWLPGPAGEQY

V gene: TRBV5-6
J gene: TRBJ2-3
CDR3 protein: ASSLGLHSTDTQY

V gene: TRBV6-4
J gene: TRBJ2-1
CDR3 protein: ASSKQPGGSYNEQF

V gene: TRBV28
J gene: TRBJ2-2
CDR3 protein: ATWDRLTGELF

V gene: TRBV7-8
J gene: TRBJ1-1
CDR3 protein: ASTPTEVGAF

V gene: TRBV6-1
J gene: TRBJ1-2
CDR3 protein: ARRDLNYGYT

V gene: TRBV27
J gene: TRBJ2-6
CDR3 protein: ASTFAGANVLT

V gene: TRBV4-1
J gene: TRBJ2-3
CDR3 protein: ASSQVGSGTDTQY

V gene: TRBV5-4
J gene: TRBJ2-5
CDR3 protein: ASSTPSGRGETQY

V gene: TRBV10-3
J gene: TRBJ1-3
CDR3 protein: AISAQGNTIY

V gene: TRBV7-2
J gene: TRBJ2-5
CDR3 protein: ASSQQGLAGETQY

V gene: TRBV30
J gene: TRBJ1-6
CDR3 protein: AWSTGGRSPLH

V gene: TRBV27
J gene: TRBJ1-1
CDR3 protein: ASSRDGVMNTEAF

V gene: TRBV2
J gene: TRBJ2-3
CDR3 protein: ASGSGRTADTQY

V gene: TRBV7-2
J gene: TRBJ2-3
CDR3 protein: ASSAGTRSTDTQY

V gene: TRBV28
J gene: TRBJ1-5
CDR3 protein: ASSLYGTASNQPQH

V gene: TRBV5-1
J gene: TRBJ2-1
CDR3 protein: ASSLSGDPRKNEQF

V gene: TRBV5-4
J gene: TRBJ2-5
CDR3 protein: ASSSPGDYQETQY

V gene: TRBV6-5
J gene: TRBJ1-2
CDR3 protein: ASSYSRGNYGYT

V gene: TRBV5-1
J gene: TRBJ2-5
CDR3 protein: ASSFDTSGNLGETQY

V gene: TRBV6-6
J gene: TRBJ2-7
CDR3 protein: ASSRLAGRYEQY

V gene: TRBV7-3
J gene: TRBJ1-1
CDR3 protein: ASSRQGVSEAF

V gene: TRBV5-1
J gene: TRBJ1-1
CDR3 protein: ASNGQGRRSTEAF

V gene: TRBV10-3
J gene: TRBJ2-7
CDR3 protein: AISELDSQY

V gene: TRBV27
J gene: TRBJ2-7
CDR3 protein: ASSLAPGQIPYEQY

V gene: TRBV7-9
J gene: TRBJ1-2
CDR3 protein: ASSWTSSEGGYT

V gene: TRBV5-8
J gene: TRBJ1-6
CDR3 protein: ASSSYNSPLH

V gene: TRBV5-5
J gene: TRBJ1-3
CDR3 protein: ASSWLQGAHSGNTIY

V gene: TRBV30
J gene: TRBJ1-1
CDR3 protein: AWTRLGQFMNTEAF